This TCR beta chain was documented in a study of T cells in Graves' hyperthyroidism and ophthalmopathy. Thyroid ultrasound and orbital computed tomography, with clinical symptoms and serum thyroxine and TRAb, informed diagnoses. Study results and limitations: Most thyroid clonotypes that were expanded above 0.001 also turned up in blood.

There are many counts of this clonotype. The antigen is undetermined. The CDR3 has 14 amino acids. The V and J ends lost 1 base and 4 bases, in that order; junction bases with no gene match: 2. CDR1 is SGHAT, CDR2 FQNNGV, per germline. RNA transcripts provided the source from which TCR beta CDR3 regions were amplified. In the first-round RT-PCR of the TCR CDR3, the HTBI primer set was used. TCRdb recomputed calls from the multiplex PCR reads with MiXCR, one row per CDR3 protein. The data show around 300,000 distinct CDR3 sequences, around a fifth seen once. The chain recombines TRBV11-2 with TRBJ2-7, with TRBD1 identical over 9 bases. This clonotype was sampled from a middle-aged man with Graves' ophthalmopathy. The sequenced sample consisted of blood. For the CDR3, the DNA is TGTGCCAGCAGCTTAGTAGGGACAGGGTACGAGCAGTACTTC. Translation: CASSLVGTGYEQYF. The full variable domain, its missing parts supplied by reference TRBV11-2 and TRBJ2-7, is EAGVAQSPRYKIIEKRQSVAFWCNPISGHATLYWYQQILGQGPKLLIQFQNNGVVDDSQLPKDRFSAERLKGVDSTLKIQPAKLEDSAVYLCASSLVGTGYEQYFGPGTRLTVT.